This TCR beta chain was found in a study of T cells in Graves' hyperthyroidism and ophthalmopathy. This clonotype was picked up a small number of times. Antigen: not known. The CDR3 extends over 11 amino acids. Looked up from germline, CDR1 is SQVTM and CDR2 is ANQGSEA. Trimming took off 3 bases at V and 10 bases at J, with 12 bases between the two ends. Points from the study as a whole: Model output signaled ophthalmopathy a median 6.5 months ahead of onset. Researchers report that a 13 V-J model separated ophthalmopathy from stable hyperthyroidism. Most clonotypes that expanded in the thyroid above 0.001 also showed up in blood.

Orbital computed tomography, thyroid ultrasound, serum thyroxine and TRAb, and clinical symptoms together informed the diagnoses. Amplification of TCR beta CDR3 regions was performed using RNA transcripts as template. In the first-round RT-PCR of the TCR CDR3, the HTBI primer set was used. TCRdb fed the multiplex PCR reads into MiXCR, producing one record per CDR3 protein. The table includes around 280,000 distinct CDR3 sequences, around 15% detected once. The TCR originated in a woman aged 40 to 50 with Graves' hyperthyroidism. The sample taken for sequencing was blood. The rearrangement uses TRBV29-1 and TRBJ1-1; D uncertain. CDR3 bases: TGCAGCGTTGACATTGGAGGGAGAGCTTTCTTT. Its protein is CSVDIGGRAFF. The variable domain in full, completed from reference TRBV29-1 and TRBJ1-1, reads SAVISQKPSRDICQRGTSLTIQCQVDSQVTMMFWYRQQPGQSLTLIATANQGSEATYESGFVIDKFPISRPNLTFSTLTVSNMSPEDSSIYLCSVDIGGRAFFGQGTRLTVV.